This TCR beta chain was obtained from a study of cytomegalovirus exposure and HLA in healthy donors. Whole-study findings and limits: Cytomegalovirus status, reportedly, was diagnosed with high specificity and sensitivity by the classifier.

Germline V lookup: CDR1 MDHEN, CDR2 SYDVKM. The V segment lost 8 bases and the J segment 1 base; nucleotides outside the gene matches: 15. This CDR3 contains 17 residues. The donors were members of the validation cohort comprising over a hundred subjects, separate from the roughly 730-subject first cohort. The table came from immunoSEQ multiplex PCR; TCRdb's copy has only in-frame clones and leaves some out. There are 200,000 or so clones in the sample; roughly 82% occur only once, and 10% to 15% lies in the top ten. About this clone: Its antigen is undetermined.

The sequence was collected from a woman between 25 and 40 years old in good health and CMV-seropositive. Sequencing input: PBMCs. This sequence joins TRBV28 and TRBJ2-3, with 7 nucleotides matching TRBD2. Written as DNA, the CDR3 is TGTGCCAGCCCCCCCGGGGTCAGCGGGACCCGCACAGATACGCAGTATTTT. Translated, it gives CASPPGVSGTRTDTQYF.